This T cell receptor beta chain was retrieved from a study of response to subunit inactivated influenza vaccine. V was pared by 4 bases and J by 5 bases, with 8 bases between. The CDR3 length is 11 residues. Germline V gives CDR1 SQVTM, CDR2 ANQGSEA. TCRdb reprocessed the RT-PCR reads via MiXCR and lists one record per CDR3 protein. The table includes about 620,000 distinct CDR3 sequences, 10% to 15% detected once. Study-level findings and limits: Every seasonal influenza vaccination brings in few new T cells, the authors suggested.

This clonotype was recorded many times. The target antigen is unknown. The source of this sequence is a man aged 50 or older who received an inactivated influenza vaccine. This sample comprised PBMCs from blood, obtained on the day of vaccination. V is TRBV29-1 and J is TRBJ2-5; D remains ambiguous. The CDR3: CSVGGMETQYF. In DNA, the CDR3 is TGCAGCGTTGGTGGGATGGAGACCCAGTACTTC.